The TCR beta chain described here comes from a study of OX40 agonist ivuxolimab in advanced cancers. Libraries were prepared by immunoSEQ multiplex PCR; TCRdb keeps only in-frame clonotypes and omits some of them. The table has under 90,000 clones, 84% seen once. Between the trimmed V and J ends, which lost 6 bases and 0 bases, there was a span of 10 bases. This CDR3 contains 14 residues. The germline gives CDR1 WSHSY, CDR2 SAAADI. On cycle 4 day 1 and cycle 7 day 1, as well as at baseline, blood was sampled. This receptor was obtained from an adult with an advanced solid tumor such as melanoma, head and neck, liver or kidney cancer. The J gene is TRBJ2-3, the V gene TRBV10-2; tentatively, D is TRBD1 (5 bases). The starting material was CD4+ or CD8+ T cells sorted from blood, obtained in a trial of the OX40 agonist ivuxolimab. CDR3 in DNA: TGCGCCAGCAGGGTACAGGCTAGCACAGATACGCAGTATTTT. This sequence encodes CASRVQASTDTQYF.